The clone carrying this TCR beta chain was observed a handful of times. The antigen is unknown. TCRdb called the 5' RACE reads again in MiXCR, with one record for every CDR3 protein. In the table there are around 80,000 distinct CDR3 sequences, approximately 15% of which are singletons. The data were obtained in a study of T-cell memory formation after mild COVID-19. General study findings and limits: Pre-infection memory contained some responding clones, which suggested that cross-reactive memory had joined.

There are 15 residues in the CDR3. Germline assignment: CDR1 MNHEY and CDR2 SMNVEV (reference sequence). V shed 5 bases and J 7 bases; nucleotides not matched to a gene: 6. The chain links TRBV27 to TRBJ2-2, with 11 bases identical to TRBD2. The origin of this receptor is an adult woman who had mild COVID-19 (a few samples of this study predate the infection). Cell type and time point are not known. Material for sequencing was PBMCs or a T cell subset sorted from them (not recorded which). The DNA for the CDR3 is TGTGCCAGCAGTCCCCTAGCGGGAGGTCACGGGGAGCTGTTTTTT. This sequence encodes CASSPLAGGHGELFF.